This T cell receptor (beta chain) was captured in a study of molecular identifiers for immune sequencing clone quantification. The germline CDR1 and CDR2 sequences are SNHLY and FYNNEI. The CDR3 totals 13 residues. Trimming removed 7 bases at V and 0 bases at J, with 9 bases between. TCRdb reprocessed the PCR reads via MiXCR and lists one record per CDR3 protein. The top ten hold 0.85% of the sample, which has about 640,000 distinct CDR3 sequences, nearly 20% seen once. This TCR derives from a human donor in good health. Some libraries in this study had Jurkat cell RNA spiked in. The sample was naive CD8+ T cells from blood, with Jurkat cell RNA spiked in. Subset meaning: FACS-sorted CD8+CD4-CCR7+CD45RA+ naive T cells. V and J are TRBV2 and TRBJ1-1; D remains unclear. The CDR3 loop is CASITLMNTEAFF. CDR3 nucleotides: TGTGCCAGCATTACGTTAATGAACACTGAAGCTTTCTTT. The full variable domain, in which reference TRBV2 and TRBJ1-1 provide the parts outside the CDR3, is EPEVTQTPSHQVTQMGQEVILRCVPISNHLYFYWYRQILGQKVEFLVSFYNNEISEKSEIFDDQFSVERPDGSNFTLKIRSTKLEDSAMYFCASITLMNTEAFFGQGTRLTVV.